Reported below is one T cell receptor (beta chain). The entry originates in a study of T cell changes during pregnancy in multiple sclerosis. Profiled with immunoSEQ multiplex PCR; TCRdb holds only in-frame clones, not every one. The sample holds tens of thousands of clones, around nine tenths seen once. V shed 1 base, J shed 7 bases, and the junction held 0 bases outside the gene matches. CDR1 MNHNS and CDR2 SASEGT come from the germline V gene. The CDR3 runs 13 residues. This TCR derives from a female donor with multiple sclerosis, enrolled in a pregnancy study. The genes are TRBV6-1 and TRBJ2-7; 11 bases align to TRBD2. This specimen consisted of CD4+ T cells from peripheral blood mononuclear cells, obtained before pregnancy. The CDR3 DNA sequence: TGTGCCAGCAGTGAAGGACTAGCGGGGGAGCAGTACTTC. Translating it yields CASSEGLAGEQYF.